The 32 T cell receptor beta chains below all came from one sample that was sequenced in a study of T cells in Graves' hyperthyroidism and ophthalmopathy. Researchers amplified the TCR beta CDR3 regions from RNA transcripts. The primer set for the first-round RT-PCR of the TCR CDR3 was HTBI. TCRdb reanalysed the multiplex PCR reads using MiXCR and keeps one entry per CDR3 protein. Among about 540,000 distinct CDR3 sequences, around 42% were seen once, and the ten largest hold approximately 8.2%. Sequencing was done on a sample of peripheral blood or thyroid tissue (not recorded which). Source of these receptors: a woman aged 18 to 35 with Graves' hyperthyroidism.

V gene TRBV9 combines with J gene TRBJ2-2; D possibly corresponds to TRBD2 (7 bases). V gave up 0 bases and J gave up 4 bases, with 13 bases separating them. The germline V gene encodes CDR1 SGDLS and CDR2 YYNGEE. The CDR3 covers 16 residues. CDR3 loop: CASSVVEGGATGELFF. The CDR3 DNA reads as TGTGCCAGCAGCGTAGTAGAGGGGGGGGCCACCGGGGAGCTGTTTTTT.

This clonotype has a single count. This sequence joins TRBV24-1 and TRBJ1-1, with no clear D. V lost 3 bases, J lost 1 base, and 17 bases lay in between. This CDR3 comprises 17 residues. Germline V lookup: CDR1 KGHDR, CDR2 SFDVKD. The CDR3 nucleotides read TGTGCCACCAGTGATCCAGAACGGACTGGTAGGAACACTGAAGCTTTCTTT. It is translated as CATSDPERTGRNTEAFF.

There are many counts of this clonotype. The chain carries TRBV12-3 or TRBV12-4 and TRBJ1-1; no firm D call. Trimming cost V 5 bases and J 7 bases, with 5 bases left between them. The CDR3 runs 10 residues. The CDR3 reads CASSPGEAFF. The CDR3, as DNA: TGTGCCAGCAGTCCGGGTGAAGCTTTCTTT.

The count of this clonotype is one. This chain links TRBV2 with TRBJ2-7; 9 positions agree with TRBD1. The CDR3 contains 14 residues. Trimming removed 4 bases from V and 3 bases from J; junction bases left unmatched: 4. Germline V gene lookup returns CDR1 SNHLY and CDR2 FYNNEI. In DNA form, the CDR3 reads TGTGCCAGCAGTGGAACAGGGGGCCACTACGAGCAGTACTTC. It translates to CASSGTGGHYEQYF. The whole variable domain, filled in from reference TRBV2 and TRBJ2-7, reads EPEVTQTPSHQVTQMGQEVILRCVPISNHLYFYWYRQILGQKVEFLVSFYNNEISEKSEIFDDQFSVERPDGSNFTLKIRSTKLEDSAMYFCASSGTGGHYEQYFGPGTRLTVT.

The chain recombines TRBV7-2 with TRBJ1-5; D possibly corresponds to TRBD1 (6 bases). This CDR3 comprises 15 residues. V was cut by 3 bases and J by 4 bases, with 13 bases left in between. CDR1 SGHTA and CDR2 FQGNSA come from the germline V gene. The CDR3 DNA is TGTGCCAGCAGCTTCCCGGGACATCAGAATCAGCCCCAGCATTTT. It encodes CASSFPGHQNQPQHF.

About this clonotype: A much larger clone lies one base from this, so it may be a read error. V and J are TRBV7-3 and TRBJ2-5, with 9 bases lining up with TRBD1. The ends lost 5 bases at V and 9 bases at J; junction bases unmatched: 10. The V gene's germline CDR1 is SGHTA and CDR2 FQGTGA. The CDR3 totals 14 residues. CDR3 in amino acids: CASSEQGAGEAQYF. The CDR3 nucleotides are TGTGCCAGCAGCGAACAGGGGGCGGGGGAGGCCCAGTACTTC.

The chain joins TRBV29-1 to TRBJ2-5, with TRBD1 identical over 11 bases. This CDR3 has 13 amino acids. V shed 4 bases and J 4 bases; nucleotides not matched to a gene: 2. Germline V gene data show CDR1 as SQVTM and CDR2 as ANQGSEA. CDR3 nucleotides: TGCAGCGTTGTGGACAGGGGGCGAGAGACCCAGTACTTC. Translated: CSVVDRGRETQYF.

Concerning this clonotype itself: A much larger clone lies one base from this, so it may be a read error. This chain connects TRBV2 to TRBJ1-2; D is unclear. The germline CDR1 and CDR2 sequences are SNHLY and FYNNEI. This CDR3 has 12 amino acids. The CDR3 DNA is TGTGCCAGCAGTGGGGCGGACTATGGCTACATCTTC. This encodes CASSGADYGYIF.

The chain employs TRBV7-2 and TRBJ1-6; D unclear. CDR1 and CDR2 from the germline V gene are SGHTA and FQGNSA. V lost 11 bases to trimming and J lost 9 bases, with 11 bases between them. The CDR3 contains 11 residues. This CDR3 is CAWSRRSPLHF. In DNA, the CDR3 is TGTGCCTGGAGTAGGCGTTCACCCCTCCACTTT.

The CDR3 coding sequence is TGTGCCAGCAGTGGGACAGGGGACTACGAGCAGTACTTC. Protein: CASSGTGDYEQYF. The gene calls are TRBV12-3 or TRBV12-4 and TRBJ2-7; 10 nucleotides align to TRBD1. The CDR3 is 13 residues long. V lost 5 bases to trimming and J lost 3 bases; unmatched junction nucleotides: 1.

The chain joins TRBV19 to TRBJ2-7; D not certain. Germline V lookup: CDR1 LNHDA, CDR2 SQIVND (reference sequence). V was shortened by 5 bases and J by 5 bases, with 13 bases between the two germline ends. This CDR3 has 13 amino acids. The CDR3, as DNA: TGTGCCAGTAGTCCAGGATCCGACCACGAGCAGTACTTC. Encoded protein: CASSPGSDHEQYF.

The chain links TRBV5-1 to TRBJ2-2; 12 bases fit TRBD2. The CDR3 is 16 amino acids. CDR1 is SGHRS, CDR2 YFSETQ, per germline. J gave up 5 bases and V 2 bases, and 4 bases lay outside the gene matches. The CDR3 coding sequence is TGCGCCAGCAGCTTCGGACTAGCGGGGCCGACCGGGGAGCTGTTTTTT. Translating it yields CASSFGLAGPTGELFF.

This clonotype was seen a few times. This rearrangement joins TRBV20-1 to TRBJ2-7; the match to TRBD2 covers 8 bases. Looked up from germline, CDR1 is DFQATT and CDR2 is SNEGSKA (reference sequence). This CDR3 spans 16 amino acids. J was trimmed by 6 bases and V by 3 bases; bases with no gene match: 16. The CDR3 spells CSASPLSGSAGGEQYF. CDR3 nucleotide sequence: TGCAGTGCTAGTCCTCTCAGCGGGAGTGCCGGGGGCGAGCAGTACTTC.

The chain carries TRBV6-5 and TRBJ2-5; D possibly corresponds to TRBD1 (6 bases). Germline assignment: CDR1 MNHEY and CDR2 SVGAGI. The CDR3 consists of 17 residues. The V and J ends lost 0 bases and 1 base respectively, with 15 bases between them. CDR3 nucleotide sequence: TGTGCCAGCAGTTACTCGAATCTCGGGACACCCCAAGAGACCCAGTACTTC. Translated, it gives CASSYSNLGTPQETQYF.

This clonotype came up a few times. This chain links TRBV7-2 with TRBJ1-1; D is unresolved. V was clipped by 5 bases and J by 1 base, with 8 bases between them. The germline V gene encodes CDR1 SGHTA and CDR2 FQGNSA. CDR3 size: 13 residues. This CDR3 is CASSEDPNTEAFF. The DNA for the CDR3 is TGTGCCAGCAGCGAGGACCCGAACACTGAAGCTTTCTTT.

On this clonotype itself: A much larger clone is a single base away; this may be a read error. This CDR3 is missing its conserved last phenylalanine or tryptophan, likely due to a read error. The chain combines TRBV10-3 with TRBJ1-1; D gene ambiguous. The length of the CDR3 is 15 residues. Germline-derived CDR1 and CDR2 are ENHRY and SYGVKD. The ends were cut back, 0 bases at V and 5 bases at J, with 13 bases in the middle. The DNA of the CDR3 is TGTGCCATCAGTGAGTCTCAGTACCGGAGGACTGAAGCTTTCCTT. Translated, it gives CAISESQYRRTEAFL.

The chain is built from TRBV2 and TRBJ1-6; D uncertain. Trimming took 8 bases from V and 5 from J, leaving 16 bases between them. The CDR3 contains 15 residues. Germline V gene data show CDR1 as SNHLY and CDR2 as FYNNEI. The CDR3 reads CASEKREGNNSPLHF. In nucleotides, the CDR3 is TGTGCCAGCGAGAAGCGGGAGGGAAATAATTCACCCCTCCACTTT. The full variable domain, in which reference TRBV2 and TRBJ1-6 provide the parts outside the CDR3, is EPEVTQTPSHQVTQMGQEVILRCVPISNHLYFYWYRQILGQKVEFLVSFYNNEISEKSEIFDDQFSVERPDGSNFTLKIRSTKLEDSAMYFCASEKREGNNSPLHFGNGTRLTVT.

DNA for the CDR3: TGTGCCAGCAGCACGGGACAGGGGGTAGTGAACACTGAAGCTTTCTTT. Encoded protein: CASSTGQGVVNTEAFF. The chain is built from TRBV7-8 and TRBJ1-1, with 11 bases aligning to TRBD1. Germline assignment: CDR1 SGHVS and CDR2 FQNEAQ. After removal of 5 bases from V and 0 bases from J, the junction contained 5 bases not matched to a gene. The CDR3 loop spans 16 amino acids.

This chain connects TRBV7-3 to TRBJ2-1, with D possibly being TRBD2 (6 bases). The V gene lost 3 bases and the J gene lost 6 bases, with 9 bases spanning the gap. Germline values: CDR1 SGHTA, CDR2 FQGTGA. The CDR3 is 13 residues long. CDR3 loop: CASSFRLGNEQFF. The CDR3 DNA sequence: TGTGCCAGCAGCTTCCGACTAGGCAATGAGCAGTTCTTC.

The V and J genes are TRBV25-1 and TRBJ2-1, with TRBD2 matching 7 bases. Germline CDR1 reads MGHDK; CDR2 reads SYGVNS. This CDR3 is built from 14 residues. The J segment lost 0 bases and the V segment lost 4 bases, leaving 0 bases of the junction unmatched. In DNA form, the CDR3 reads TGTGCCAGCAGTGGACTAGCCTCCTACAATGAGCAGTTCTTC. Translating gives CASSGLASYNEQFF.

CDR3 protein: CASSLRSGREAGELFF. The DNA of the CDR3 is TGTGCCAGCAGCTTACGGAGCGGGAGGGAGGCCGGGGAGCTGTTTTTT. This rearrangement joins TRBV7-9 to TRBJ2-2; 10 bases are a match to TRBD2. Losses at the gene ends were 2 bases for V and 6 bases for J; bases not matched to a gene: 6. CDR3 size: 16 residues. The germline gives CDR1 SEHNR, CDR2 FQNEAQ (reference sequence).

This chain joins TRBV5-1 and TRBJ1-1; D is uncertain. The CDR3 runs to 13 residues. CDR1 is SGHRS and CDR2 is YFSETQ in the germline V gene. V was trimmed by 4 bases and J by 3 bases, leaving 10 bases between them. CDR3: CASSEEVDTEAFF. The CDR3 coding sequence is TGCGCCAGCAGCGAAGAGGTAGACACTGAAGCTTTCTTT.

The chain employs TRBV20-1 and TRBJ1-5; D uncertain. Between the trimmed V and J ends, which lost 3 bases and 3 bases, there was a span of 12 bases. Germline CDR1 and CDR2: DFQATT and SNEGSKA (reference sequence). This CDR3 spans 14 amino acids. The CDR3 DNA is TGCAGTGCTAGTGACGGGCCTTACAATCAGCCCCAGCATTTT. It is translated as CSASDGPYNQPQHF.

This sequence joins TRBV20-1 and TRBJ1-5, with 9 bases identical to TRBD1. Trimming removed 3 bases from V and 7 bases from J; junction bases left unmatched: 7. Germline V lookup: CDR1 DFQATT, CDR2 SNEGSKA (reference sequence). There are 14 residues in the CDR3. This CDR3 reads CSASGTGYGQPQHF. The CDR3 coding sequence is TGCAGTGCTAGCGGGACAGGGTATGGACAGCCCCAGCATTTT.

The chain carries TRBV6-5 and TRBJ2-5; 8 nucleotides line up with TRBD1. The CDR3 is 15 residues long. Germline V lookup: CDR1 MNHEY, CDR2 SVGAGI. J gave up 7 bases and V 4 bases, and 11 bases lay outside the gene matches. The DNA of the CDR3 is TGTGCCAGCAGTTCTCCGGGACAGGTGGTCGGGACCCAGTACTTC. It translates to CASSSPGQVVGTQYF.

This clonotype was seen repeatedly, ten times or more. J is TRBJ1-2 and V is TRBV20-1, with TRBD1 identical over 9 bases. CDR1 is DFQATT, CDR2 SNEGSKA, per germline (reference sequence). There are 14 residues in the CDR3. Trimming cost V 3 bases and J 7 bases; bases outside gene matches: 9. CDR3 sequence (DNA): TGCAGTGCTAGGCAGTCGGGACAGGGATTTGGCTACACCTTC. It yields the protein CSARQSGQGFGYTF.

This clonotype was detected ten times or more. This rearrangement joins TRBV7-9 to TRBJ1-3, with a weak D call TRBD1 (5 bases). Trimming left V 5 bases short and J 2 bases short, with 10 bases between. Germline V gene lookup returns CDR1 SEHNR and CDR2 FQNEAQ (reference sequence). The CDR3 contains 14 residues. Written as DNA, the CDR3 is TGTGCCAGCAGCCCTCCGGGGGCTGGAAACACCATATATTTT. Translating it yields CASSPPGAGNTIYF.

This clonotype was observed a few times. The V and J genes are TRBV6-4 and TRBJ1-5; no definite D call. The germline gives CDR1 MRHNA, CDR2 SNTAGT. The CDR3 loop spans 15 amino acids. Trimming took off 6 bases at V and 6 bases at J, with 18 bases between the two ends. The CDR3 nucleotides read TGTGCCAGCAGCCCCAGAGTCCTTGGGAGTCAGCCCCAGCATTTT. Protein product: CASSPRVLGSQPQHF.

The chain is built from TRBV7-9 and TRBJ1-2, with no clear D. CDR1 and CDR2 (germline): SEHNR, FQNEAQ (reference sequence). This CDR3 comprises 14 residues. V lost 6 bases, J lost 4 bases, and 15 bases lay in between. The CDR3 reads CASSQPSDTYGYTF. In DNA, the CDR3 is TGTGCCAGCAGTCAACCCTCCGACACCTATGGCTACACCTTC.

CDR3 bases: TGTGCCCATCAAGAGACCCAGTACTTC. Translation gives CAHQETQYF. The chain combines TRBV24-1 with TRBJ2-5; D not certain. The V end lost 12 bases, the J end lost 2 bases, and 3 bases lay between the germline ends. CDR3 length: 9 amino acids. CDR1 is KGHDR and CDR2 is SFDVKD in the germline V gene.

This clonotype was seen more than once but under ten times. The chain joins TRBV7-2 to TRBJ1-5, with 7 positions matching TRBD1. Germline V lookup: CDR1 SGHTA, CDR2 FQGNSA. The V segment lost 4 bases and the J segment 7 bases; nucleotides outside the gene matches: 16. The CDR3 sequence is 17 residues long. The CDR3 region has the DNA TGTGCCAGCAGCTCCCTAGCCCGCGGGACAGTACAACAGCCCCAGCATTTT. It is translated as CASSSLARGTVQQPQHF.

The chain employs TRBV7-8 and TRBJ1-2; D not certain. CDR1 is SGHVS, CDR2 FQNEAQ, per germline. The CDR3 contains 15 residues. V dropped 4 bases and J dropped 4 bases, with 16 bases sitting between them. The CDR3 region is CASSSRRSYGYGYTF. The CDR3 DNA reads as TGTGCCAGCAGCTCCCGACGTAGCTATGGCTATGGCTACACCTTC.